This TCR beta chain derives from a study of CD8 T cells in ankylosing spondylitis. Overall study findings and caveats: Apparently characteristic of ankylosing spondylitis blood was a TCR beta motif (eight highly homologous variants). Researchers reportedly found disease-linked clones significantly enriched in matched ankylosing spondylitis synovial fluid. Those disease-linked clones were CD8+; they were also relatively rare in peripheral blood.

Making use of molecular barcodes, quantitative 5'-RACE generated TCR beta libraries. TCRdb re-derived calls from the 5' RACE reads in MiXCR, one entry per CDR3 protein. The sample lists about 310,000 distinct CDR3 sequences; around 21% were seen once. Comment on this clonotype: Antigen specificity is unknown. A much larger clone is a single base away; this may be a read error.

The CDR3 is made up of 15 amino acids. Germline values: CDR1 SEHNR, CDR2 FQNEAQ (reference sequence). Sequenced material: blood, either unsorted or a sorted T cell fraction (not recorded which). The genes are TRBV7-9 and TRBJ2-2, with unresolved D. The receptor comes from a female donor with ankylosing spondylitis or in good health (not recorded which). As DNA, the CDR3 is TGTTCCAGCAGCCGAAGGACGGCTGGGACCGGGGAGCTGTTTTTT. Amino acids: CSSSRRTAGTGELFF.